The clone carrying this T cell receptor beta chain was counted ten times or more. Its cognate antigen is unknown. The data derive from a study of T cells after yellow fever vaccination. Overall study findings and caveats: Abundant bulk-population clonotypes could contaminate the FACS-sorted repertoires. Among all clonotypes, a small share was observed in both CD4 and CD8 compartments. Most primary-vaccination clones reappeared after the booster (approximately 97% CD4, approximately 88% CD8).

It was through 5'RACE template switching that TCR cDNA was made, with a universal primer site and UMIs added. TCRdb itself ran the 5' RACE reads through MiXCR, one entry per CDR3 protein. The sample yields over 110,000 distinct CDR3 sequences, roughly 8% seen once. CDR3 length: 15 residues. Germline V gene sequence: CDR1 KGHDR, CDR2 SFDVKD. Trimming pared 4 bases from V and 0 bases from J, leaving 9 bases between. The gene calls are TRBV24-1 and TRBJ2-1, with no clear D. This clonotype was obtained from a man aged 25 to 40 who received the YFV17D yellow fever vaccine. Sequenced material: CD4+ T cells sorted from PBMCs, taken 5 days after the yellow fever booster vaccination. CDR3 in DNA: TGTGCCACCAGTGACCAGACGGTCTCCTACAATGAGCAGTTCTTC. It translates to CATSDQTVSYNEQFF.